This T cell receptor beta chain was sequenced in a study of T cell repertoires in cytomegalovirus infection. Across the whole study: Both CMV infection and a matching HLA type were indicated by public TCR beta signatures.

TCRdb analysed the reads with MiXCR anew, one entry per CDR3 protein. The table includes a few hundred thousand distinct CDR3 sequences, about a sixth detected once. Findings of the study overall: Cumulative frequency (of public TCR beta family members) identified carriers of CMV plus the relevant HLA. Predominance within the ex vivo response was attributable to HLA-C-restricted CMV-specific TCR beta clonotypes.

This clonotype was seen at least ten times. The antigen is unknown. The V gene's germline CDR1 is SGHTA and CDR2 FQGNSA. The trim removed 8 bases at V and 5 bases at J, leaving 9 bases unmatched. The CDR3 consists of 14 residues. Sequences were obtained from PBMCs. The V gene is TRBV7-2, the J gene TRBJ2-5, with TRBD1 matching over 9 bases. The TCR comes from a human donor in good health (CMV status not recorded). Some clones in this sample may be carry-over from other donors' samples. The CDR3 sequence is CASLNRGLEETQYF. CDR3 sequence (DNA): TGTGCCAGCCTCAACAGGGGGCTGGAGGAGACCCAGTACTTC.